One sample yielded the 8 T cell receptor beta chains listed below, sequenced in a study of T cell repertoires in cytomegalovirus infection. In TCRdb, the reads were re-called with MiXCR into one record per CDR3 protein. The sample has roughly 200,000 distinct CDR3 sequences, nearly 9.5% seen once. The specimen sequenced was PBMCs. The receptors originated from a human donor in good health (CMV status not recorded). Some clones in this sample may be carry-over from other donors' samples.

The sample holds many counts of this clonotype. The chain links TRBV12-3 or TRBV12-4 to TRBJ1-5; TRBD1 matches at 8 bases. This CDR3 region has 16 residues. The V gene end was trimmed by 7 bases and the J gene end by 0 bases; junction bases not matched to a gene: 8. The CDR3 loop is CASNYRGSHSNQPQHF. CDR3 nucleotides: TGTGCCAGCAACTACAGGGGGAGCCATAGCAATCAGCCCCAGCATTTT.

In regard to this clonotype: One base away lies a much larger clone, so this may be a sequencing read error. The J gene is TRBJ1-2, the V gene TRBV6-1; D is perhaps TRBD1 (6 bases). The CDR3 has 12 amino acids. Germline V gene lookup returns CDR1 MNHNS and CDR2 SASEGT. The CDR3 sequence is CAERGGADSYTF. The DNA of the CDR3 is TGTGCGGAGAGGGGGGGGGCGGACAGCTACACCTTC.

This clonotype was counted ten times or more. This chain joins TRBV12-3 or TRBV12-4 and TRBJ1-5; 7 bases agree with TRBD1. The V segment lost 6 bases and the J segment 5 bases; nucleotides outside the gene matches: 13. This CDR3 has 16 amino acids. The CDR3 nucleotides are TGTGCCAGCAGCCCGGGGGGGACAGTGGGCGATCAGCCCCAGCATTTT. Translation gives CASSPGGTVGDQPQHF.

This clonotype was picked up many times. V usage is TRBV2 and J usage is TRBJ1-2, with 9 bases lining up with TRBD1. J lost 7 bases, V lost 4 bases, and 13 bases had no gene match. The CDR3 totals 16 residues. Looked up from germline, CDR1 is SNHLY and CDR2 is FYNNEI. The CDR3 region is CASSVYLGTGYGGYTF. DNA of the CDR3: TGTGCCAGCAGTGTCTACCTCGGGACAGGGTATGGTGGCTACACCTTC.

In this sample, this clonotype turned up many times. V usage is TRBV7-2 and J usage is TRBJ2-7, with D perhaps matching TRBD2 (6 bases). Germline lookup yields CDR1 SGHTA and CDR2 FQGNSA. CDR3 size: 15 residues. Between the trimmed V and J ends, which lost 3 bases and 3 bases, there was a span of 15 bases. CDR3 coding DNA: TGTGCCAGCAGCTTGCATTCTGGTAGCGGCTACGAGCAGTACGTC. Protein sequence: CASSLHSGSGYEQYV.

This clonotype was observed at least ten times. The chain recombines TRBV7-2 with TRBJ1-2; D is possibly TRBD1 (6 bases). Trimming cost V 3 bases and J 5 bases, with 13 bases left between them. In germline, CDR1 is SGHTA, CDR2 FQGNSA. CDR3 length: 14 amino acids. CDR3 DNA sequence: TGTGCCAGCAGCTTCAAGTTGCAGGGGTATGGCTACACCTTC. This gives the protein CASSFKLQGYGYTF. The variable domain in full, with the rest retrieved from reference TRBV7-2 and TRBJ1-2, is GAGVSQSPSNKVTEKGKDVELRCDPISGHTALYWYRQSLGQGLEFLIYFQGNSAPDKSGLPSDRFSAERTGGSVSTLTIQRTQQEDSAVYLCASSFKLQGYGYTFGSGTRLTVV.

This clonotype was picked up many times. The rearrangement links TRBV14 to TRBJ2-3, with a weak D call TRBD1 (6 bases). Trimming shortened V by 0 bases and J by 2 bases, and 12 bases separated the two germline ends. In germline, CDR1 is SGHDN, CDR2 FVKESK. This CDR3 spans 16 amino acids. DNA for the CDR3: TGTGCCAGCAGCCAAGACAGGGGAAGTTTCACAGATACGCAGTATTTT. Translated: CASSQDRGSFTDTQYF.

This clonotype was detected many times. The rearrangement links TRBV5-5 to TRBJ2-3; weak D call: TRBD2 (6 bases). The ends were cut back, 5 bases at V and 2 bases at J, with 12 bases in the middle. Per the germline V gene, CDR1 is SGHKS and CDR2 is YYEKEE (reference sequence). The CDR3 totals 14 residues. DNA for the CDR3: TGTGCCAGCAGACCCGGGGGACTCACAGATACGCAGTATTTT. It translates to CASRPGGLTDTQYF.